Below, 5 T cell receptor beta chains from the same sample are listed, as sequenced in a study of CD8 T cells in Susac syndrome. It was with random hexamers that 0.5 to 1 ug RNA was reverse transcribed. TCRdb ran MiXCR on the immunoSEQ multiplex PCR reads and lists one entry per CDR3 protein. The table lists 330,000 or so distinct CDR3 sequences, 65% to 90% of them singletons, with 0.21% in the top ten. Sample: CD8+ T cells from PBMCs. The receptors were sampled from a human donor with multiple sclerosis.

This CDR3 is CASSLDGGTGNTIYF. CDR3 nucleotides: TGTGCCAGCAGCTTAGACGGGGGTACTGGAAACACCATATATTTT. The chain is built from TRBV7-6 and TRBJ1-3; possibly TRBD1 for D (5 bases). The V gene lost 1 base and the J gene lost 2 bases, with 9 bases spanning the gap. This CDR3 comprises 15 residues. The germline CDR1 and CDR2 sequences are SGHVS and FNYEAQ.

The chain has TRBV7-9 and TRBJ1-1; no firm D call. The V and J ends lost 3 bases and 0 bases respectively, with 11 bases between them. There are 15 residues in the CDR3. Germline-derived CDR1 and CDR2 are SEHNR and FQNEAQ (reference sequence). The CDR3 nucleotides are TGTGCCAGCAGCTTGCTCGGGGAGATGAACACTGAAGCTTTCTTT. It encodes CASSLLGEMNTEAFF.

Only a few counts were recorded for this clonotype. The chain has TRBV7-2 and TRBJ1-1; TRBD1 might be the D (5 bases). The V and J ends lost 8 bases and 1 base respectively, with 11 bases between them. The CDR3 extends over 13 amino acids. The V gene's germline CDR1 is SGHTA and CDR2 FQGNSA. The CDR3 protein is CASGTGPNTEAFF. The DNA of the CDR3 is TGTGCCAGCGGTACAGGACCGAACACTGAAGCTTTCTTT.

V usage is TRBV9 and J usage is TRBJ1-5; no firm D call. Between the trimmed V and J ends, which lost 0 bases and 5 bases, there was a span of 12 bases. The germline V gene has CDR1 SGDLS and CDR2 YYNGEE. CDR3 length: 15 residues. The CDR3: CASSVDSGGDQPQHF. The CDR3 DNA is TGTGCCAGCAGCGTAGACAGCGGCGGGGATCAGCCCCAGCATTTT.

This clonotype has more than one count but fewer than ten. The rearrangement uses TRBV15 and TRBJ2-7, with 9 bases aligning to TRBD2. Looked up from germline, CDR1 is LNHNV and CDR2 is YYDKDF (reference sequence). The CDR3 has 15 amino acids. The V and J ends lost 3 bases and 1 base, in that order; junction bases with no gene match: 4. CDR3 coding DNA: TGTGCCACCAGCAGTACAGCGGGAGGTTCCTACGAGCAGTACTTC. Amino acid sequence: CATSSTAGGSYEQYF. Filled out from reference TRBV15 and TRBJ2-7, the complete variable domain reads DAMVIQNPRYQVTQFGKPVTLSCSQTLNHNVMYWYQQKSSQAPKLLFHYYDKDFNNEADTPDNFQSRRPNTSFCFLDIRSPGLGDTAMYLCATSSTAGGSYEQYFGPGTRLTVT.